These 22 T cell receptor beta chains share one sample of origin, sequenced in a study of blood T cell repertoires in COVID-19 (TCRdb year 2020). The library came from the immunoSEQ multiplex PCR assay. The table comes from immuneACCESS by way of TCRdb, which keeps in-frame sequences with V and J called. Part of the clones is missing from these tables; in studies checked, under half for an unresolved V gene and the rest for unknown reasons. The table for this sample lists 300,000 to 350,000 clones; roughly 87% of them were counted only once. Approximately 9.3% of the sample is in the top ten clones. Material for sequencing was peripheral blood. Every receptor here comes from a man younger than 40 with COVID-19, enrolled during active disease.

This sequence joins TRBV9 and TRBJ2-3; 7 bases match TRBD2. This CDR3 has 16 amino acids. Per the germline V gene, CDR1 is SGDLS and CDR2 is YYNGEE. With 0 bases clipped from V and 2 bases from J, the junction kept 6 bases outside the gene matches. The CDR3 DNA reads as TGTGCCAGCAGCGTAGTGTCCGCGGGAGTCACAGATACGCAGTATTTT. Its translation: CASSVVSAGVTDTQYF.

This chain uses TRBV4-3 with TRBJ2-1, with 9 bases lining up with TRBD2. CDR3 length: 18 amino acids. Germline V gene sequence: CDR1 LGHNA, CDR2 YSLEER. Unmatched junction bases numbered 11, after V lost 5 bases and J lost 0 bases. CDR3 DNA: TGCGCCAGCAGCTCATATACTAGCGGGCAAAGCTCCTACAATGAGCAGTTCTTC. This encodes CASSSYTSGQSSYNEQFF.

V and J are TRBV3-1 (or the pseudogene TRBV3-2) and TRBJ2-6, with 7 bases that match TRBD1. The CDR3 has 18 amino acids. Looked up from germline, CDR1 is LGHDT and CDR2 is YNNKEL (reference sequence). Unmatched junction bases numbered 13, after V lost 4 bases and J lost 4 bases. CDR3 nucleotide sequence: TGTGCCAGCAGCCTGAGGACAGGTCCAGTCTCCGGGGCCAACGTCCTGACTTTC. It codes for CASSLRTGPVSGANVLTF.

V and J are TRBV11-2 and TRBJ1-4, with D unclear. Germline CDR1 is SGHAT and CDR2 is FQNNGV. V was clipped by 0 bases and J by 3 bases, with 8 bases between them. The CDR3 runs to 15 residues. In nucleotides, the CDR3 is TGTGCCAGCAGCTTAGACACGAGTTCTAATGAAAAACTGTTTTTT. It yields the protein CASSLDTSSNEKLFF.

The chain joins TRBV10-2 to TRBJ2-7, with 11 positions matching TRBD2. This CDR3 region has 14 residues. V was pared by 7 bases and J by 3 bases, with 5 bases of the junction left unmatched. Germline CDR1 and CDR2: WSHSY and SAAADI. Here the CDR3 reads CASNRLAGIYEQYF. CDR3 bases: TGCGCCAGCAATAGACTAGCGGGGATCTACGAGCAGTACTTC.

The V gene is TRBV18, the J gene TRBJ2-7; 7 positions match TRBD1. The CDR3 covers 15 residues. The V and J ends lost 4 bases and 1 base, in that order; junction bases with no gene match: 7. In germline, CDR1 is KGHSH, CDR2 LQKENI. CDR3 bases: TGTGCCAGCTCACTTCCCGGACAGGCATCCTACGAGCAGTACTTC. Protein: CASSLPGQASYEQYF.

The V and J genes are TRBV3-1 (or the pseudogene TRBV3-2) and TRBJ2-2; the D gene is possibly TRBD1 (7 bases). Trimming took off 2 bases at V and 4 bases at J, with 14 bases between the two ends. Germline V gene data show CDR1 as LGHDT and CDR2 as YNNKEL (reference sequence). The CDR3 covers 16 residues. In nucleotides, the CDR3 is TGTGCCAGCAGCCAACGAGACAGGGACTCCACCGGGGAGCTGTTTTTT. It specifies CASSQRDRDSTGELFF.

The rearrangement uses TRBV6-5 and TRBJ1-2; possible D gene TRBD1, 6 bases. This CDR3 contains 15 residues. Trimming removed 4 bases at V and 0 bases at J, with 12 bases between. Germline CDR1 MNHEY, CDR2 SVGAGI. The CDR3, as DNA: TGTGCCAGCAGTTCCCCTGGACAGACTAACTATGGCTACACCTTC. This translates into CASSSPGQTNYGYTF.

V is TRBV3-1 (or the pseudogene TRBV3-2) and J is TRBJ2-7; D may be TRBD2 (5 bases). Germline-derived CDR1 and CDR2 are LGHDT and YNNKEL (reference sequence). Trimming shortened V by 4 bases and J by 6 bases, and 13 bases separated the two germline ends. The length of the CDR3 is 13 residues. The CDR3 region has the DNA TGTGCCAGCAGCCCCCCCGGGATTTCCGAGCAGTACTTC. As protein: CASSPPGISEQYF.

The table lists this clone with many counts. The rearrangement joins TRBV2 to TRBJ1-5, with D maybe TRBD1 (6 bases). Germline V CDR1 and CDR2: SNHLY, FYNNEI. The CDR3 extends over 15 amino acids. Trimming took 4 bases from V and 4 from J, leaving 14 bases between them. Here the CDR3 reads CASSGLTGGNQPQHF. The CDR3 DNA follows: TGTGCCAGCAGTGGCCTGACAGGTGGGAATCAGCCCCAGCATTTT.

The rearrangement joins TRBV11-1 to TRBJ2-3; D might be TRBD2 (6 bases). The CDR3 length is 13 residues. Germline V gene data show CDR1 as SGHAT and CDR2 as FQDESV (reference sequence). V was cut by 5 bases and J by 8 bases, with 14 bases left in between. The CDR3 nucleotides read TGTGCCAGCAGCCCTGGGGGGACGTCTACGCAGTATTTT. This translates into CASSPGGTSTQYF.

This clone was counted a single time. The genes are TRBV6-2 or TRBV6-3 and TRBJ1-2; D may be TRBD1 (5 bases). Trimming removed 6 bases from V and 4 bases from J, with 12 bases in between. There are 13 residues in the CDR3. Looked up from germline, CDR1 is MNHEY and CDR2 is SVGEGT. The CDR3 nucleotides are TGTGCCAGCAGCGACGACAGACGCTATGGCTACACCTTC. Protein: CASSDDRRYGYTF.

The chain carries TRBV19 and TRBJ1-2; D is undetermined. The germline CDR1 and CDR2 sequences are LNHDA and SQIVND (reference sequence). This CDR3 is built from 13 residues. The V end was cut by 3 bases, the J end by 4 bases, with 9 bases between. The CDR3 coding sequence is TGTGCCAGTAGTATGAGGGTGAGCTATGGCTACACCTTC. Encoded protein: CASSMRVSYGYTF.

This chain links TRBV20-1 with TRBJ2-1; TRBD2 is a possible D gene (5 bases). Germline assignment: CDR1 DFQATT and CDR2 SNEGSKA (reference sequence). This CDR3 is built from 14 residues. Deletions cut 3 bases from V and 0 bases from J, with 9 bases between. As DNA, the CDR3 is TGCAGTGCTAGTTGGAGGAGCTCCTACAATGAGCAGTTCTTC. This encodes CSASWRSSYNEQFF.

The chain recombines TRBV21-1 with TRBJ2-5; the table assigns TRBD1, which was not confirmed against the DNA. TRBV21-1 is a recognized pseudogene. CDR3 length equals 16 residues. The CDR3 sequence: CASSKSWGQGQETQYF. DNA for the CDR3: TGTGCCAGCAGCAAAAGTTGGGGACAGGGACAAGAGACCCAGTACTTC.

The rearrangement links TRBV12-3 or TRBV12-4 to TRBJ2-7; D is possibly TRBD1 (6 bases). CDR3 length equals 11 residues. Trimming took off 3 bases at V and 7 bases at J, with 7 bases between the two ends. CDR3: CASSFGQEQYF. CDR3 nucleotides: TGTGCCAGCAGTTTCGGACAGGAGCAGTACTTC.

V usage is TRBV27 and J usage is TRBJ1-4; D unclear. V was trimmed by 3 bases and J by 7 bases, leaving 3 bases between them. CDR3 length equals 11 residues. CDR1 and CDR2 from the germline V gene are MNHEY and SMNVEV (reference sequence). The CDR3 loop reads CASSFGEKLFF. The CDR3 DNA reads as TGTGCCAGCAGTTTCGGTGAAAAACTGTTTTTT.

The chain has TRBV19 and TRBJ2-7; D might be TRBD2 (6 bases). The CDR3 spans 14 residues. Germline-derived CDR1 and CDR2 are LNHDA and SQIVND (reference sequence). The V and J ends lost 6 bases and 7 bases respectively, with 19 bases between them. CDR3 in DNA: TGTGCCAGTAGCCAGTGGGGTGGGACTCTGGAGCAGTACTTC. Protein: CASSQWGGTLEQYF.

DNA of the CDR3: TGTGCCAGCAGCTTGGACATACAGGTTTACAATGAGCAGTTCTTC. As protein: CASSLDIQVYNEQFF. The chain carries TRBV5-4 and TRBJ2-1; maybe TRBD1 (5 bases). The CDR3 extends over 15 amino acids. Germline CDR1 and CDR2: SGHNT and YYREEE (reference sequence). Deletions cut 0 bases from V and 4 bases from J, with 11 bases between.

The chain links TRBV2 to TRBJ2-7; D possibly corresponds to TRBD1 (5 bases). From germline, CDR1 is SNHLY and CDR2 FYNNEI. The CDR3 covers 13 residues. Deletions cut 5 bases from V and 2 bases from J, with 10 bases between. The CDR3 spells CASSRQKAYEQYF. Here the CDR3 DNA reads TGTGCCAGCAGTCGACAGAAAGCCTACGAGCAGTACTTC.

V is TRBV7-8 and J is TRBJ2-3, with 10 bases aligning to TRBD2. The CDR3 is made up of 16 amino acids. V was pared by 4 bases and J by 7 bases, with 11 bases of the junction left unmatched. Germline CDR1 reads SGHVS; CDR2 reads FQNEAQ. The CDR3 DNA is TGTGCCAGCAGCTCGCTAGCGGGGGAAATTCCAAATACGCAGTATTTT. Residues: CASSSLAGEIPNTQYF. Variable domain in full (rest from reference TRBV7-8 and TRBJ2-3): GAGVSQSPRYKVAKRGQDVALRCDPISGHVSLFWYQQALGQGPEFLTYFQNEAQLDKSGLPSDRFFAERPEGSVSTLKIQRTQQEDSAVYLCASSSLAGEIPNTQYFGPGTRLTVL.

The V call is TRBV2, the J call TRBJ2-5; the match to TRBD1 covers 8 bases. Germline assignment: CDR1 SNHLY and CDR2 FYNNEI. Unmatched junction bases numbered 11, after V lost 4 bases and J lost 7 bases. The CDR3 has 15 residues. CDR3 in amino acids: CASSGIRTGLWTQYF. The CDR3, as DNA: TGTGCCAGCAGTGGGATCCGGACAGGGTTGTGGACCCAGTACTTC.